This TCR beta chain originates from a study of brain T cells in children with intractable seizures. CDR1 is LGHDT, CDR2 YNNKEL, per germline (reference sequence). This CDR3 is built from 12 residues. The V end was cut by 1 base, the J end by 7 bases, with 5 bases between. The sequenced cases were selected for having the highest brain T cell transcript signatures. Patients received at least one anti-epileptic drug before surgery. As for this clone: This specimen includes other DNA sequences encoding the same CDR3.

The protocol was immunoSEQ multiplex PCR, while the TCRdb copy is restricted to in-frame clones and leaves out a portion. In the table there are about 80,000 clones, about 93% of which are singletons. Specimen: peripheral blood, collected at surgery. This chain uses TRBV3-1 (or the pseudogene TRBV3-2) with TRBJ2-1; perhaps TRBD2 as D (5 bases). The receptor was derived from a girl aged 2 to 9 with Rasmussen encephalitis and intractable seizures. The CDR3: CASSQGGNEQFF. Here the CDR3 DNA reads TGTGCCAGCAGCCAAGGAGGGAATGAGCAGTTCTTC.